These T cell receptor beta chains were read from a single sample in a study of OX40 agonist ivuxolimab in advanced cancers. The table came from immunoSEQ multiplex PCR; TCRdb's copy has only in-frame clones and leaves some out. The sample has about 68,000 clones; around 90% are singletons. Material: CD4+ or CD8+ T cells sorted from blood, obtained in a trial of the OX40 agonist ivuxolimab. The receptors come from an adult with an advanced solid tumor such as melanoma, head and neck, liver or kidney cancer. Each CDR3 is given with its conserved first and last residue. A D gene is named only where the DNA matches it firmly. Clone size is stated in some rows and not others, as once, few, many or a class when expanded.

clone_size	v_call	d_call	j_call	cdr3_aa	cdr3_nt
once	TRBV2	NA	TRBJ1-5	CASSSRGARPQHF	TGTGCCAGCAGTTCCCGGGGGGCAAGGCCCCAGCATTTT
NA	TRBV27	TRBD2	TRBJ2-2	CASSQGLALAGELFF	TGTGCCAGCAGTCAGGGACTAGCTCTTGCCGGGGAGCTGTTTTTT
NA	TRBV15	TRBD2	TRBJ2-1	CATSRATSGRANEQFF	TGTGCCACCAGCAGAGCGACTAGCGGGAGAGCCAATGAGCAGTTCTTC
NA	TRBV28	NA	TRBJ1-5	CASSPGTPSQPQHF	TGTGCCAGCAGTCCCGGGACACCAAGTCAGCCCCAGCATTTT
NA	TRBV28	NA	TRBJ2-7	CASSMGILSSYEQYF	TGTGCCAGCAGTATGGGGATCCTAAGCTCCTACGAGCAGTACTTC
NA	TRBV19	NA	TRBJ1-1	CASSPRRGSNTEAFF	TGTGCCAGTAGTCCCCGGAGAGGCAGTAACACTGAAGCTTTCTTT
NA	TRBV7-6	NA	TRBJ1-1	CASSPNRQSEAFF	TGTGCCAGCAGCCCCAACCGGCAGAGTGAAGCTTTCTTT
NA	TRBV7-9	NA	TRBJ2-7	CASSLADEQYF	TGTGCCAGCAGCTTAGCCGACGAGCAGTACTTC
NA	TRBV7-9	TRBD2	TRBJ2-3	CASSFGLAGSTDTQYF	TGTGCCAGCAGCTTTGGACTAGCGGGAAGCACAGATACGCAGTATTTT
NA	TRBV29-1	TRBD1	TRBJ1-5	CSVWDRARDQPQHF	TGCAGCGTCTGGGACAGGGCTAGGGATCAGCCCCAGCATTTT
NA	TRBV5-1	NA	TRBJ2-1	CASSFLLPGSLEQFF	TGCGCCAGCAGCTTTCTTCTGCCAGGGTCGTTGGAGCAGTTCTTC
NA	TRBV19	TRBD1	TRBJ1-3	CASSPPTGALSGNTIYF	TGTGCCAGTAGTCCTCCGACAGGGGCCCTCTCTGGAAACACCATATATTTT
NA	TRBV5-1	NA	TRBJ2-3	CASSSPLRQATDTQYF	TGCGCCAGCAGCAGCCCCCTAAGACAGGCCACAGATACGCAGTATTTT
NA	TRBV2	NA	TRBJ1-2	CASSRTYNNYGYTF	TGTGCCAGCAGCCGGACATATAACAACTATGGCTACACCTTC
NA	TRBV7-2	NA	TRBJ1-4	CASSLSRGANEKLFF	TGTGCCAGCAGCTTGTCCCGAGGAGCAAATGAAAAACTGTTTTTT
NA	TRBV5-1	TRBD1	TRBJ2-1	CASSLEPGQGYNEQFF	TGCGCCAGCAGCCTGGAACCGGGACAGGGCTACAATGAGCAGTTCTTC
NA	TRBV2	TRBD1	TRBJ2-7	CASRGPGQDSYEQYF	TGTGCCAGCAGGGGACCGGGACAGGACTCCTACGAGCAGTACTTC
NA	TRBV29-1	NA	TRBJ1-1	CSATQGASTEAFF	TGCAGCGCGACCCAGGGCGCGTCCACTGAAGCTTTCTTT
NA	TRBV14	NA	TRBJ1-2	CASSREAGYGYTF	TGTGCCAGCAGTCGCGAGGCGGGGTATGGCTACACCTTC
NA	TRBV30	TRBD1	TRBJ1-1	CAFMPGTANTEAFF	TGTGCCTTCATGCCGGGGACAGCAAACACTGAAGCTTTCTTT
NA	TRBV7-9	NA	TRBJ1-4	CASSPRGQVATNEKLFF	TGTGCCAGCAGCCCCCGGGGACAAGTTGCAACTAATGAAAAACTGTTTTTT
NA	TRBV19	NA	TRBJ2-7	CASSIARGSYEQYF	TGTGCCAGTAGTATTGCAAGGGGCTCCTACGAGCAGTACTTC
NA	TRBV28	TRBD1	TRBJ1-2	CASIWGQGIGGYTF	TGTGCCAGCATTTGGGGACAGGGAATAGGTGGCTACACCTTC
NA	TRBV16	TRBD2	TRBJ2-1	CASSQAGTSGGNEQFF	TGTGCCAGCAGCCAAGCCGGGACTAGCGGGGGTAATGAGCAGTTCTTC
once	TRBV29-1	NA	TRBJ2-7	CSVEGQGTYEQYF	TGCAGCGTTGAGGGGCAGGGGACCTACGAGCAGTACTTC
NA	TRBV20-1	NA	TRBJ1-1	CSAWGATVAFF	TGCAGTGCGTGGGGGGCGACGGTGGCTTTCTTT
once	TRBV6-5	NA	TRBJ1-5	CASSEPAVNQPQHF	TGTGCCAGCAGTGAACCGGCAGTCAATCAGCCCCAGCATTTT
NA	TRBV6-9	NA	TRBJ1-2	CASSYGSGRYGYTF	TGTGCCAGCAGTTACGGGAGCGGCCGCTATGGCTACACCTTC
NA	TRBV7-8	NA	TRBJ1-4	CASSLGRESNEKLFF	TGTGCCAGCAGCCTTGGACGGGAGAGTAATGAAAAACTGTTTTTT
NA	TRBV9	NA	TRBJ2-5	CASSVDEGVGETQYF	TGTGCCAGCAGCGTAGATGAAGGGGTGGGGGAGACCCAGTACTTC
NA	TRBV6-1	NA	TRBJ2-3	CASSALRGSTTDTQYF	TGTGCCAGCAGTGCGCTTAGGGGCTCTACAACAGATACGCAGTATTTT
NA	TRBV7-3	NA	TRBJ1-1	CASSLGPGENTEAFF	TGTGCCAGCAGCTTAGGACCAGGCGAGAACACTGAAGCTTTCTTT
once	TRBV9	NA	TRBJ2-4	CASSPGLFGAKNIQYF	TGTGCCAGCAGCCCCGGCCTCTTCGGGGCCAAAAACATTCAGTACTTC
NA	TRBV11-2	TRBD2	TRBJ2-1	CASSTRAGGSDEQFF	TGTGCCAGCAGCACAAGAGCGGGAGGGAGCGATGAGCAGTTCTTC
NA	TRBV7-9	NA	TRBJ2-3	CASRLRLANTDTQYF	TGTGCCAGCCGATTGAGGCTAGCCAACACAGATACGCAGTATTTT
NA	TRBV5-4	NA	TRBJ2-3	CASSLGAFGARDDTQYF	TGTGCCAGCAGCTTGGGGGCCTTTGGAGCACGCGACGATACGCAGTATTTT
NA	TRBV20-1	NA	TRBJ1-1	CSATGNTEAFF	TGCAGTGCTACAGGGAACACTGAAGCTTTCTTT
NA	TRBV28	TRBD2	TRBJ2-2	CASNLNHFLGGRADTGELFF	TGTGCCAGCAATCTTAACCACTTTTTGGGCGGGAGGGCCGACACCGGGGAGCTGTTTTTT
NA	TRBV9	TRBD1	TRBJ2-1	CASSVDDGQGLREQFF	TGTGCCAGCAGCGTAGATGACGGACAGGGGCTTCGGGAGCAGTTCTTC
NA	TRBV6-1	TRBD1	TRBJ1-1	CASLGQGSTEAFF	TGTGCCAGCCTAGGACAGGGCTCCACTGAAGCTTTCTTT
once	TRBV6-1	NA	TRBJ1-3	CASAFGEVPGNTIYF	TGTGCCAGCGCATTTGGGGAGGTCCCTGGAAACACCATATATTTT
NA	TRBV6-6	TRBD1	TRBJ1-2	CASSTLTGGYGYTF	TGTGCCAGCAGTACGCTGACAGGGGGCTATGGCTACACCTTC
NA	TRBV29-1	TRBD1	TRBJ2-1	CSVSGQGRRGHEQFF	TGCAGCGTTTCAGGACAGGGTAGACGGGGCCATGAGCAGTTCTTC
NA	TRBV2	TRBD1	TRBJ1-2	CASSVTTGGGGYTF	TGTGCCAGCAGTGTCACCACAGGGGGCGGTGGCTACACCTTC
NA	TRBV12-5	NA	TRBJ2-1	CASSGFKPYNEQFF	TGTGCTAGTAGCGGGTTCAAACCCTACAATGAGCAGTTCTTC